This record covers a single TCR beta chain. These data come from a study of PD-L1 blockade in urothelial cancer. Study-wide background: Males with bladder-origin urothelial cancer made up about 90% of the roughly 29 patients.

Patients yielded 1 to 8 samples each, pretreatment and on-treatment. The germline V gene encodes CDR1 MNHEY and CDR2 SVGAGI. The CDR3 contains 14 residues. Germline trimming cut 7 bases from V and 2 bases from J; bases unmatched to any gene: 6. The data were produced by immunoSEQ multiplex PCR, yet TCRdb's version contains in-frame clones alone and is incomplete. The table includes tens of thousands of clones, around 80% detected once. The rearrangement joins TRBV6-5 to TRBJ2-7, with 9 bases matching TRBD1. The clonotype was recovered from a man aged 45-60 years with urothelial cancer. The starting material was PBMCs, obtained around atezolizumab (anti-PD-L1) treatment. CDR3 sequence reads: CASTSTGGTYEQYF. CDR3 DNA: TGTGCCAGCACCTCGACAGGGGGAACCTACGAGCAGTACTTC.